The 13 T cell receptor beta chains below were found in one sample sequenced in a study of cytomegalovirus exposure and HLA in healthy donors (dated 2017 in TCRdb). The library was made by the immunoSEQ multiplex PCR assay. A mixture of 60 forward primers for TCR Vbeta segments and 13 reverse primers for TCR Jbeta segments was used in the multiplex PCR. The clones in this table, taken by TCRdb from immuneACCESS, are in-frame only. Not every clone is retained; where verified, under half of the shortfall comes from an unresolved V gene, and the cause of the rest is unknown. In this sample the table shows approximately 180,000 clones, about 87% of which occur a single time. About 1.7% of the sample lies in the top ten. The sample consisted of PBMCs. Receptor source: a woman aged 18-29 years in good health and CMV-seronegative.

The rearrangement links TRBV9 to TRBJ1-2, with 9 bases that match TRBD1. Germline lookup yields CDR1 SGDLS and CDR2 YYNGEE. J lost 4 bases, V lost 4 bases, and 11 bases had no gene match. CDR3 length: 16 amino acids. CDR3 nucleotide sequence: TGTGCCAGCAGCCCGGGGACAGGGCCCTCCCTCTATGGCTACACCTTC. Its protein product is CASSPGTGPSLYGYTF.

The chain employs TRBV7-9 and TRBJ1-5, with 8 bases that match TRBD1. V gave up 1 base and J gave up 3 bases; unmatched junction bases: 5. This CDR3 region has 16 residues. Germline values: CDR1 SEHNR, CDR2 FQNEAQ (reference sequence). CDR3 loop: CASSLGTGRINQPQHF. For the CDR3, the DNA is TGTGCCAGCAGCTTAGGGACAGGGAGGATCAATCAGCCCCAGCATTTT.

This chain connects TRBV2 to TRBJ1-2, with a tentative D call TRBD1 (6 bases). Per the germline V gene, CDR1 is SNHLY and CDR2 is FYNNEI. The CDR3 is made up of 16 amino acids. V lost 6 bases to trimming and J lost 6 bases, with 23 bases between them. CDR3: CASSPSLGAGANGYTF. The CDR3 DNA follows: TGTGCCAGCAGCCCCTCCCTGGGAGCAGGGGCCAATGGCTACACCTTC.

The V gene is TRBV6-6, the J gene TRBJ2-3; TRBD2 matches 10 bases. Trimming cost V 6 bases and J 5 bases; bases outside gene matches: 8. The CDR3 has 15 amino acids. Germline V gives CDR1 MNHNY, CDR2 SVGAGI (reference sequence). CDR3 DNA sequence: TGTGCCAGCAGCAACAGCGGGGGGGCCTTAGATACGCAGTATTTT. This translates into CASSNSGGALDTQYF.

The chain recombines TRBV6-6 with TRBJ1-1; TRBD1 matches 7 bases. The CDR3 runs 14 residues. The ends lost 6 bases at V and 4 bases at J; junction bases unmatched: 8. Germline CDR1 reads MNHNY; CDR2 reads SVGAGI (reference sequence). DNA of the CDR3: TGTGCCAGCAGAGAACAGGGGATTGGCACTGAAGCTTTCTTT. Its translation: CASREQGIGTEAFF.

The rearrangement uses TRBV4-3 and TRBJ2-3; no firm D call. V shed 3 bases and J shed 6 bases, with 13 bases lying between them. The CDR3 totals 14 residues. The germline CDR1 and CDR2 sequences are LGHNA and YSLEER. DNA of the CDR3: TGCGCCAGCAGCCAGGTCCAGGCCAGGGATACGCAGTATTTT. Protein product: CASSQVQARDTQYF.

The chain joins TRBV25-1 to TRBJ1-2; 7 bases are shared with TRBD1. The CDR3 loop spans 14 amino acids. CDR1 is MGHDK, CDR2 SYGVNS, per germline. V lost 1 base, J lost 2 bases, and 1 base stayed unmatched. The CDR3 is CASSESQGNYGYTF. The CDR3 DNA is TGTGCCAGCAGTGAATCACAGGGGAACTATGGCTACACCTTC.

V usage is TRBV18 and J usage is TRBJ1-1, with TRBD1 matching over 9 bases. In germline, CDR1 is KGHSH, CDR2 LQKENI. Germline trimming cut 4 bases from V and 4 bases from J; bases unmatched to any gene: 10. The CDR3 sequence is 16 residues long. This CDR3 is CASSLRTGGSGTEAFF. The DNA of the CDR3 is TGTGCCAGCTCACTTCGTACAGGGGGCTCAGGCACTGAAGCTTTCTTT.

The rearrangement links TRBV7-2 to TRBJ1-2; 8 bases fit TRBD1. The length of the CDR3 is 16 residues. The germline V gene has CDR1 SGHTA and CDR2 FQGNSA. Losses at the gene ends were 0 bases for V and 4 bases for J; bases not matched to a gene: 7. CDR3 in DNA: TGTGCCAGCAGCTTAGCCCAGACAGGGGATTTCTATGGCTACACCTTC. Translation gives CASSLAQTGDFYGYTF.

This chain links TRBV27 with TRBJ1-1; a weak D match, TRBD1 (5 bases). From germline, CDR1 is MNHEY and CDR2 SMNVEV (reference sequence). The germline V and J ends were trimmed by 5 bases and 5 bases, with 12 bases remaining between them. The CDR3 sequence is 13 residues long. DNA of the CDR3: TGTGCCAGCAGTAGGGCAGGGAGGACTGAAGCTTTCTTT. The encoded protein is CASSRAGRTEAFF.

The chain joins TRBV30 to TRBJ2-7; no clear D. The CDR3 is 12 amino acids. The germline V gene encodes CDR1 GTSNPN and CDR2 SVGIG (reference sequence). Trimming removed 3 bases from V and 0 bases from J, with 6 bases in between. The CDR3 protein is CAWSRTSYEQYF. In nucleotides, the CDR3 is TGTGCCTGGAGCAGAACCTCCTACGAGCAGTACTTC.

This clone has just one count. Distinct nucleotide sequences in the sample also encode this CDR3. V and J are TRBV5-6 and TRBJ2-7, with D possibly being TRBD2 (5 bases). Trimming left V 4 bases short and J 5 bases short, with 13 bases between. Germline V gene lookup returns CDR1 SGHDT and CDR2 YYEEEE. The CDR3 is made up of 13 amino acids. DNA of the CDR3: TGTGCCAGCAGCAACTTTAAGGGAGACGAGCAGTACTTC. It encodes CASSNFKGDEQYF.

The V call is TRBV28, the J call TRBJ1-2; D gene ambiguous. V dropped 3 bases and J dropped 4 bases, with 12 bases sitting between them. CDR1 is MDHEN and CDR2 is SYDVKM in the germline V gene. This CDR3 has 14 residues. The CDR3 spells CASSLRRSGYGYTF. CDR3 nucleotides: TGTGCCAGCAGTTTGCGTAGATCCGGCTATGGCTACACCTTC.